These 17 T cell receptor beta chains were all obtained from the same sample, sequenced in a study of cytomegalovirus exposure and HLA in healthy donors. PCR amplification relied on 60 Vbeta primers (plus 13 Jbeta primers). Generated by immunoSEQ multiplex PCR, the TCRdb table keeps only in-frame clones and is missing some. The profile shows 200,000 or so clones, approximately 78% of them singletons. Sample: PBMCs. Every receptor here comes from a man aged 30-40 years in good health and CMV-seronegative.

The sample holds one count of this clone. The rearrangement uses TRBV5-1 and TRBJ1-1; 8 bases map to TRBD1. This CDR3 is 14 amino acids long. CDR1 and CDR2 from the germline V gene are SGHRS and YFSETQ. V lost 2 bases to trimming and J lost 3 bases; unmatched junction nucleotides: 3. Written as DNA, the CDR3 is TGCGCCAGCAGCTTTCAGGGGGCGGACACTGAAGCTTTCTTT. It encodes CASSFQGADTEAFF.

The rearrangement uses TRBV10-2 and TRBJ2-5; D gene unclear. The DNA end is more similar to TRBJ2-7, so the J call may be wrong. CDR3 length: 12 residues. Germline V gives CDR1 WSHSY, CDR2 SAAADI. The CDR3 bases are TGCGCCAGCAGTGAGTCGGGCTACGAGCAGTACTTC. It is translated as CASSESGYEQYF.

The chain combines TRBV19 with TRBJ2-3; 8 positions match TRBD2. CDR3 size: 15 residues. Germline CDR1 is LNHDA and CDR2 is SQIVND (reference sequence). V was pared by 1 base and J by 3 bases, with 3 bases of the junction left unmatched. The CDR3 reads CASSIGAGVTDTQYF. In DNA, the CDR3 is TGTGCCAGTAGTATAGGAGCGGGGGTGACAGATACGCAGTATTTT.

The chain carries TRBV25-1 and TRBJ2-4, with a tentative D call TRBD1 (6 bases). Germline V gene data show CDR1 as MGHDK and CDR2 as SYGVNS. The CDR3 has 15 amino acids. With 2 bases removed from V and 6 bases from J, the gap between germline ends came to 14 bases. CDR3 in DNA: TGTGCCAGCAGTGAACAGAACAGGGTCCCAAACATTCAGTACTTC. Translation: CASSEQNRVPNIQYF.

V gene TRBV2 combines with J gene TRBJ2-7; TRBD2 agrees at 9 bases. This CDR3 contains 15 residues. In germline, CDR1 is SNHLY, CDR2 FYNNEI. Unmatched junction bases numbered 4, after V lost 4 bases and J lost 0 bases. For the CDR3, the DNA is TGTGCCAGCAGTGGAGCGGGGGGAGTCTCCTACGAGCAGTACTTC. It translates to CASSGAGGVSYEQYF.

The chain employs TRBV6-5 and TRBJ2-5, with D perhaps TRBD1 (5 bases). This CDR3 contains 14 residues. Trimming stripped 4 bases from V and 4 bases from J, with 13 bases between. The germline V gene encodes CDR1 MNHEY and CDR2 SVGAGI. The CDR3 sequence: CASSWETGGETQYF. The CDR3 DNA follows: TGTGCCAGCAGTTGGGAAACAGGCGGAGAGACCCAGTACTTC.

The genes are TRBV12-5 and TRBJ2-7; D gene ambiguous. This CDR3 has 12 residues. V lost 6 bases and J 5 bases, leaving 11 bases between the germline ends. Germline loops: CDR1 LGHNT, CDR2 FRNRAP. The DNA for the CDR3 is TGTGCTAGTGGGCTTAATTCTAACGAGCAGTACTTC. The encoded protein is CASGLNSNEQYF.

The chain is built from TRBV12-5 and TRBJ1-1; D ambiguous. The CDR3 totals 14 residues. The V gene's germline CDR1 is LGHNT and CDR2 FRNRAP. The V and J ends lost 7 bases and 4 bases respectively, with 16 bases between them. CDR3 DNA sequence: TGTGCTAGTGCCTTAGACTCAGCGGGCACTGAAGCTTTCTTT. Protein sequence: CASALDSAGTEAFF.

The genes are TRBV28 and TRBJ2-5; 8 positions agree with TRBD2. The V gene's germline CDR1 is MDHEN and CDR2 SYDVKM. CDR3 length equals 16 residues. V lost 6 bases to trimming and J lost 3 bases; unmatched junction nucleotides: 12. The CDR3 region has the DNA TGTGCCAGCAGCCACGGGGGGGGGCCCCTCGAAGAGACCCAGTACTTC. Amino acids: CASSHGGGPLEETQYF.

V and J are TRBV28 and TRBJ1-4; D not resolved. V lost 7 bases and J 5 bases, leaving 5 bases between the germline ends. The CDR3 runs to 11 residues. The V gene's germline CDR1 is MDHEN and CDR2 SYDVKM. CDR3 sequence: CASTLNEKLFF. The CDR3 nucleotides are TGTGCCAGCACCCTCAATGAAAAACTGTTTTTT. Full variable domain (missing parts from reference TRBV28 and TRBJ1-4): DVKVTQSSRYLVKRTGEKVFLECVQDMDHENMFWYRQDPGLGLRLIYFSYDVKMKEKGDIPEGYSVSREKKERFSLILESASTNQTSMYLCASTLNEKLFFGSGTQLSVL.

This chain links TRBV29-1 with TRBJ2-5; the D gene is possibly TRBD1 (6 bases). The CDR3 is 14 residues long. Germline loops: CDR1 SQVTM, CDR2 ANQGSEA. Trimming stripped 6 bases from V and 1 base from J, with 15 bases between. CDR3 loop: CSVSRRQVQETQYF. The CDR3 DNA is TGCAGCGTATCGAGGAGACAGGTCCAAGAGACCCAGTACTTC.

The chain combines TRBV5-8 with TRBJ1-1; weak D call: TRBD1 (6 bases). Germline V gene lookup returns CDR1 SGHTS and CDR2 YDEGEE. This CDR3 comprises 14 residues. V gave up 4 bases and J gave up 5 bases, with 15 bases separating them. The CDR3 nucleotides read TGTGCCAGCAGCGTCCCGGGAAGGGGGACTGAAGCTTTCTTT. This encodes CASSVPGRGTEAFF.

The rearrangement links TRBV21-1 to TRBJ2-3; TRBD2 reflects the table's D call only, with no check against the DNA. TRBV21-1 represents a pseudogene. The CDR3 spans 10 residues. The CDR3 coding sequence is TGTGCCAGCACCTCAGATACGCAGTATTTT. Translating it yields CASTSDTQYF.

This chain links TRBV20-1 with TRBJ2-3; D perhaps matches TRBD2 (6 bases). The CDR3 runs 10 residues. Deletions cut 6 bases from V and 5 bases from J, with 6 bases between. CDR1 and CDR2 (germline): DFQATT, SNEGSKA (reference sequence). CDR3: CSAEGDTQYF. For the CDR3, the DNA is TGCAGTGCGGAGGGAGATACGCAGTATTTT.

V usage is TRBV7-6 and J usage is TRBJ2-2; 9 bases line up with TRBD2. In germline, CDR1 is SGHVS, CDR2 FNYEAQ. V was pared by 0 bases and J by 5 bases, with 1 base of the junction left unmatched. This CDR3 is built from 15 residues. In DNA, the CDR3 is TGTGCCAGCAGCTTAGCAGCGGGGGGTACCGGGGAGCTGTTTTTT. Protein sequence: CASSLAAGGTGELFF.

The V and J genes are TRBV5-1 and TRBJ2-5; a weak D match, TRBD2 (5 bases). V lost 2 bases and J lost 5, with 7 bases in between. The length of the CDR3 is 12 residues. The germline gives CDR1 SGHRS, CDR2 YFSETQ. The CDR3 region has the DNA TGCGCCAGCAGCTTCCCGGGGGAGACCCAGTACTTC. It specifies CASSFPGETQYF.

The chain couples TRBV5-1 to TRBJ2-2; a weak D match, TRBD2 (6 bases). Germline V CDR1 and CDR2: SGHRS, YFSETQ. V was trimmed by 2 bases and J by 0 bases, leaving 17 bases between them. The CDR3 spans 18 residues. CDR3 protein: CASSFKGNWGANTGELFF. The DNA of the CDR3 is TGCGCCAGCAGCTTTAAAGGAAATTGGGGGGCGAACACCGGGGAGCTGTTTTTT.